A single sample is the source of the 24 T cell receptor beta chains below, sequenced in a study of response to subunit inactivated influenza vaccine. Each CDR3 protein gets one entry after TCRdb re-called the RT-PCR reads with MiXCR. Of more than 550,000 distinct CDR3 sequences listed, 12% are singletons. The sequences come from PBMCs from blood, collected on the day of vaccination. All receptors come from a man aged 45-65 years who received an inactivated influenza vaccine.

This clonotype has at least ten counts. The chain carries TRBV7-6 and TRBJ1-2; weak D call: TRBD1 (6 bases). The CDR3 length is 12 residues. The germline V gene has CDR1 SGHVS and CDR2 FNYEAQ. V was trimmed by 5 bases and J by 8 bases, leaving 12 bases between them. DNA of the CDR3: TGTGCCAGCAGCGCTTACAGGGAAGGCTACACCTTC. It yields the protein CASSAYREGYTF.

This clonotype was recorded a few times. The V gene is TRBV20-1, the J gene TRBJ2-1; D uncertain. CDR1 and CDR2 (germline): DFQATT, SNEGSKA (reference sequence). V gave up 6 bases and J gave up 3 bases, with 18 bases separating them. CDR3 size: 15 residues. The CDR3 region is CSAPDRLRSYNEQFF. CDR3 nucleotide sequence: TGCAGTGCCCCCGACCGGCTCCGGAGCTACAATGAGCAGTTCTTC.

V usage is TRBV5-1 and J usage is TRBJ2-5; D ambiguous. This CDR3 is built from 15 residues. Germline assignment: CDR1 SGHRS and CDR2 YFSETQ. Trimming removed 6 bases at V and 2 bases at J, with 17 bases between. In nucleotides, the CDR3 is TGCGCCAGCACCCCTTCTTGGCGACCGCAAGAGACCCAGTACTTC. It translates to CASTPSWRPQETQYF.

CDR3 region: CASSPPGPGQKNIQYF. Written as DNA, the CDR3 is TGTGCCAGCAGCCCCCCCGGACCAGGGCAAAAAAACATTCAGTACTTC. The genes are TRBV21-1 and TRBJ2-4; the DNA was not compared with TRBD1, the D call given in the table. TRBV21-1 has pseudogene status. This CDR3 is 16 amino acids long.

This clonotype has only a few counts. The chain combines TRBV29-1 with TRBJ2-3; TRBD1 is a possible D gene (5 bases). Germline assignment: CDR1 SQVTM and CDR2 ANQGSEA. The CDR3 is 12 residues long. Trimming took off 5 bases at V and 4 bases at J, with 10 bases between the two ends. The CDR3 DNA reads TGCAGCGTTCAGGGCTATGCAGATACGCAGTATTTT. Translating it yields CSVQGYADTQYF.

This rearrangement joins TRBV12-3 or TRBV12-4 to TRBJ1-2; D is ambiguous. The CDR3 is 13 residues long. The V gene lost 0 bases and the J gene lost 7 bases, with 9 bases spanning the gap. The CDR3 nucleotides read TGTGCCAGCAGTTTAGCACGGTCCAGTGGCTACACCTTC. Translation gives CASSLARSSGYTF.

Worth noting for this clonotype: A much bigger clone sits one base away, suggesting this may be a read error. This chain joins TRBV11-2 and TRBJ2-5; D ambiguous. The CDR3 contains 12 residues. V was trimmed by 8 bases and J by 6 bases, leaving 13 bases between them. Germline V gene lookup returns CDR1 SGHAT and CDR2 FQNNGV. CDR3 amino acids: CASGSGVQTQYF. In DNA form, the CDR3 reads TGTGCCAGCGGCTCCGGCGTTCAGACCCAGTACTTC.

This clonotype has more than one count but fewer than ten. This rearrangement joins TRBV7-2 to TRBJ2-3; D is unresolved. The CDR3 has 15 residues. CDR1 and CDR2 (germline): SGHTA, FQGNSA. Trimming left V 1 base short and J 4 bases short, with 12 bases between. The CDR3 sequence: CASSLVVVAADTQYF. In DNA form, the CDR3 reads TGTGCCAGCAGCTTAGTGGTTGTTGCTGCAGATACGCAGTATTTT.

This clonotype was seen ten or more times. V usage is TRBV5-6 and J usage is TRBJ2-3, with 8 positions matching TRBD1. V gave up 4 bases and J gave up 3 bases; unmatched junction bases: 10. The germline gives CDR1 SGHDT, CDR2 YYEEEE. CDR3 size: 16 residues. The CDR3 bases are TGTGCCAGCAGCCTTAGGACAGGGTTGGGGACAGATACGCAGTATTTT. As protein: CASSLRTGLGTDTQYF.

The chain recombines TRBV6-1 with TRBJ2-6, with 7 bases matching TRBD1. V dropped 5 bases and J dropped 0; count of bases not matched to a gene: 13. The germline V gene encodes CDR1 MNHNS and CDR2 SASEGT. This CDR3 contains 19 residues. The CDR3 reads CASSKIYRGRNSGANVLTF. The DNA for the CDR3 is TGTGCCAGCAGTAAAATTTACAGGGGCCGGAACTCTGGGGCCAACGTCCTGACTTTC.

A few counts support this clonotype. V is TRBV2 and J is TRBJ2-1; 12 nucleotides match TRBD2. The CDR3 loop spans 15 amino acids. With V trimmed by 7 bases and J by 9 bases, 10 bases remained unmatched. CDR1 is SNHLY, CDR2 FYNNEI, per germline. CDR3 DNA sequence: TGTGCCAGCAACCTAGCGGGAGGGCCAGTTTTTGAGCAGTTCTTC. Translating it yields CASNLAGGPVFEQFF.

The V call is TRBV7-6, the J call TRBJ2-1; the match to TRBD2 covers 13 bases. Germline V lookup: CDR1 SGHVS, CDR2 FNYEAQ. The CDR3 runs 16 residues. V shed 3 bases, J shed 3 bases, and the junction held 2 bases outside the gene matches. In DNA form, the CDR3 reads TGTGCCAGCAGCTTCGGACTAGCGGGAGTCTACAATGAGCAGTTCTTC. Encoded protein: CASSFGLAGVYNEQFF.

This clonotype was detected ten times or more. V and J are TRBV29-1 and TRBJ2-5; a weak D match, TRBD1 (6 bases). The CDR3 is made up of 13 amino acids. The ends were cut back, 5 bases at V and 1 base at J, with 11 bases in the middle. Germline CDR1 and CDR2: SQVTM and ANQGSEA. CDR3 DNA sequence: TGCAGCGTTTCGACAGGTTCCCAAGAGACCCAGTACTTC. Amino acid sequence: CSVSTGSQETQYF.

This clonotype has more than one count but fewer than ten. Here the CDR3 reads CASSLPPDVNEQFF. The CDR3 nucleotides read TGCGCCAGCAGCTTGCCGCCCGATGTCAATGAGCAGTTCTTC. The rearrangement joins TRBV5-1 to TRBJ2-1; D uncertain. Germline lookup yields CDR1 SGHRS and CDR2 YFSETQ. Trimming removed 1 base at V and 6 bases at J, with 11 bases between. This CDR3 contains 14 residues.

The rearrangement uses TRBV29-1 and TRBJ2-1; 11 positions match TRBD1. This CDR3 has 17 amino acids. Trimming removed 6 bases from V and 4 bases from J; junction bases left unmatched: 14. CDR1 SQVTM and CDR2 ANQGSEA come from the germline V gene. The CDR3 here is CSVAGTGQGAGYNEQFF. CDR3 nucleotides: TGCAGCGTCGCAGGGACTGGACAGGGGGCAGGTTACAATGAGCAGTTCTTC.

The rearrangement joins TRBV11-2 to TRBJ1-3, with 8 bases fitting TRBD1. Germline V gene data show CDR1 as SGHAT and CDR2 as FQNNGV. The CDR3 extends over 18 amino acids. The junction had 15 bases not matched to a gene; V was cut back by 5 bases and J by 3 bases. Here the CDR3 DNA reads TGTGCCAGCAGCCCCAGACCCCGAAAGACAGGGGATGGAAACACCATATATTTT. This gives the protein CASSPRPRKTGDGNTIYF.

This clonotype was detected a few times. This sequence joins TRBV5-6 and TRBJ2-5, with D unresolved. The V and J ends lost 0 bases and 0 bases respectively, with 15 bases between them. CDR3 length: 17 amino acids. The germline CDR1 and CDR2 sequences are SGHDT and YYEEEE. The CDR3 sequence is CASSLGSAGYYQETQYF. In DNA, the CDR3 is TGTGCCAGCAGCTTGGGTTCGGCAGGCTACTACCAAGAGACCCAGTACTTC.

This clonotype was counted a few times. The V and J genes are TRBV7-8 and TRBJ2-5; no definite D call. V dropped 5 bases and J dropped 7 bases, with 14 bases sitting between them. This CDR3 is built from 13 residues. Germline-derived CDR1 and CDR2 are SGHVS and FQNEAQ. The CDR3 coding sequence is TGTGCCAGCAGCCTAGAGCGATCACGGACCCAGTACTTC. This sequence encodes CASSLERSRTQYF.

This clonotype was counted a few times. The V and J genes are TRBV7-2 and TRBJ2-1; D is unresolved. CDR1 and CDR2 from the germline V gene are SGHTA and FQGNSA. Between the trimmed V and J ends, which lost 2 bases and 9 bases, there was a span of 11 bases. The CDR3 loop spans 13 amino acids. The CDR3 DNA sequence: TGTGCCAGCAGCTTACAACTCCGAAGTGAGCAGTTCTTC. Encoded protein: CASSLQLRSEQFF.

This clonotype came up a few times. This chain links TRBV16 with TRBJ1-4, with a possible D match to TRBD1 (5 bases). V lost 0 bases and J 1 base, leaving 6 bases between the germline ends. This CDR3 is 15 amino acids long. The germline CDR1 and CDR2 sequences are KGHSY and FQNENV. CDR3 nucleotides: TGTGCCAGCAGCCAATCGGGGCTAACTAATGAAAAACTGTTTTTT. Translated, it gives CASSQSGLTNEKLFF.

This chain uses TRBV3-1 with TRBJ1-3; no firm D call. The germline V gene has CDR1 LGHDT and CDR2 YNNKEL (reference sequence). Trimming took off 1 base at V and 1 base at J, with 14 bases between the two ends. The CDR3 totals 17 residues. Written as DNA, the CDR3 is TGTGCCAGCAGCCAAGTCCTAGCTTCATTTTCTGGAAACACCATATATTTT. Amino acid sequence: CASSQVLASFSGNTIYF.

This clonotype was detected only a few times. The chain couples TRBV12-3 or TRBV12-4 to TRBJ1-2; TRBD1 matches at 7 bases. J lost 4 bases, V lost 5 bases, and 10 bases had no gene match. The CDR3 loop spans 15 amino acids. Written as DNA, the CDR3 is TGTGCCAGCAGTACCCAGGGGGGGTACGGCTATGGCTACACCTTC. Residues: CASSTQGGYGYGYTF.

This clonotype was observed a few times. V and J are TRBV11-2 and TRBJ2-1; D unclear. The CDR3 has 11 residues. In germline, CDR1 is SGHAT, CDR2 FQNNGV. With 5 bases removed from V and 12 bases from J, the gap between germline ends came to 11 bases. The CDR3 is CASSEMDRQFF. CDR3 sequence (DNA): TGTGCCAGCAGCGAAATGGACCGGCAGTTCTTC.

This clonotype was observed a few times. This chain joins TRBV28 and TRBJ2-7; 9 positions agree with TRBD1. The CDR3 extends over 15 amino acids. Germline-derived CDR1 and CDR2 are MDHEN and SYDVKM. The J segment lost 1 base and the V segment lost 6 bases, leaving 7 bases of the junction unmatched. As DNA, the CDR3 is TGTGCCAGCAGGTTCGCCGGGACAGGGTCCTACGAGCAGTACTTC. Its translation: CASRFAGTGSYEQYF.